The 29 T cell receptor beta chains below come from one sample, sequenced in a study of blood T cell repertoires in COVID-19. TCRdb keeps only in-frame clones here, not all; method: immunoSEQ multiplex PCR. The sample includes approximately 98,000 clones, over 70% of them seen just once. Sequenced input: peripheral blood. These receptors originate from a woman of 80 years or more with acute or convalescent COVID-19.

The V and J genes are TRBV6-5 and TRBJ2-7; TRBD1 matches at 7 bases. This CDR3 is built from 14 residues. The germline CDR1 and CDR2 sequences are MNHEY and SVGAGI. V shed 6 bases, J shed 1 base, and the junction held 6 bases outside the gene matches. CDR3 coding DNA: TGTGCCAGCAGCCTAATGGGACAGTCCTACGAGCAGTACTTC. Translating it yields CASSLMGQSYEQYF.

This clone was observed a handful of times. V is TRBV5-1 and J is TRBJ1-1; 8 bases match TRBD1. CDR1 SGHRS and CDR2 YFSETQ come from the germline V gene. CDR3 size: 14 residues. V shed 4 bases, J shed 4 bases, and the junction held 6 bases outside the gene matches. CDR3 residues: CASSDTGGTTEAFF. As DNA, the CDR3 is TGCGCCAGCAGCGACACAGGGGGGACCACTGAAGCTTTCTTT.

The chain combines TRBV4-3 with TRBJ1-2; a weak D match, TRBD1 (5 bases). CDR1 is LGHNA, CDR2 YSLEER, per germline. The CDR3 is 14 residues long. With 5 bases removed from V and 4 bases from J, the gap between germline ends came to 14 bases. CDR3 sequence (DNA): TGCGCCAGCAGCTCACAGGCTTATTCCTATGGCTACACCTTC. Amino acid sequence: CASSSQAYSYGYTF.

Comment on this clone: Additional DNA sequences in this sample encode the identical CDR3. This CDR3 reads CASSSTGDQPQHF. The CDR3 DNA sequence: TGTGCCAGCAGTTCCACAGGGGATCAGCCCCAGCATTTT. This sequence joins TRBV12-3 or TRBV12-4 and TRBJ1-5; 7 bases are shared with TRBD1. Losses at the gene ends were 4 bases for V and 5 bases for J; bases not matched to a gene: 2. The CDR3 loop spans 13 amino acids.

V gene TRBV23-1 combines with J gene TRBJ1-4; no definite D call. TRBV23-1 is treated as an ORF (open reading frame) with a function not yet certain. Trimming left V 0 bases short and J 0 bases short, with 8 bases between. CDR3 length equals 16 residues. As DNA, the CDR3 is TGCGCCAGCAGTCAATCGACGGGAACAACTAATGAAAAACTGTTTTTT. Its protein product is CASSQSTGTTNEKLFF.

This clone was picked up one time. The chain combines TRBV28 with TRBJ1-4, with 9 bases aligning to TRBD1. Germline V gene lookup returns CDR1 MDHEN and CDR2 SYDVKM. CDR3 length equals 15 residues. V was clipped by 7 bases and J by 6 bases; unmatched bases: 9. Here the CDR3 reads CASKRPDRGYEKLFF. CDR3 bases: TGTGCCAGCAAGAGACCGGACAGGGGTTATGAAAAACTGTTTTTT.

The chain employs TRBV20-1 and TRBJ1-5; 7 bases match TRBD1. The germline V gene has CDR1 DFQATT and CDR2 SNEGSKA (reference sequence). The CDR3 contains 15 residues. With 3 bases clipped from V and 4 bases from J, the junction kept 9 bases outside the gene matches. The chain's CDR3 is CSASFEGAPNQPQHF. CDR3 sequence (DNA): TGCAGTGCTAGTTTTGAGGGGGCTCCTAATCAGCCCCAGCATTTT.

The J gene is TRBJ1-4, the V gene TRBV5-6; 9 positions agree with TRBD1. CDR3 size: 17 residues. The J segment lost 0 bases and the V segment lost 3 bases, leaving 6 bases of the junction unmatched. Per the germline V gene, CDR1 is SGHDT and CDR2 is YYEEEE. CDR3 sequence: CASSSDRGTATNEKLFF. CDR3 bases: TGTGCCAGCAGCTCGGACAGGGGAACTGCAACTAATGAAAAACTGTTTTTT.

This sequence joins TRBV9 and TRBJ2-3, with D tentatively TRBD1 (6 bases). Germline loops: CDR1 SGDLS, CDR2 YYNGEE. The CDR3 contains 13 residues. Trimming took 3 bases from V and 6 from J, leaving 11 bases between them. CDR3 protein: CASSAQGYDTQYF. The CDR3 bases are TGTGCCAGCAGCGCCCAGGGGTACGATACGCAGTATTTT.

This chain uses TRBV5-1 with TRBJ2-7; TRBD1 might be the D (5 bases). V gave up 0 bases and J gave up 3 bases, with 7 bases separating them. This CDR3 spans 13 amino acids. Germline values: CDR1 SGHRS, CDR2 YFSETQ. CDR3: CASSLGQNYEQYF. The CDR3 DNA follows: TGCGCCAGCAGCTTGGGACAGAACTACGAGCAGTACTTC.

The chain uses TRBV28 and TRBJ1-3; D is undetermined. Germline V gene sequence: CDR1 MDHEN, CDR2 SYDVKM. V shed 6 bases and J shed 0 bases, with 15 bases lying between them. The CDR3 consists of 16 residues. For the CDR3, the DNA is TGTGCCAGCAGCCGAAGGTACAGTAGCTCTGGAAACACCATATATTTT. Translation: CASSRRYSSSGNTIYF.

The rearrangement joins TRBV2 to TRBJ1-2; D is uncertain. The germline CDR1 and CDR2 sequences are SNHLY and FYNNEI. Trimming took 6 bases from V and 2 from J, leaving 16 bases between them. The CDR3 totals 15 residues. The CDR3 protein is CASRGSEGSNYGYTF. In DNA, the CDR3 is TGTGCCAGCAGGGGGTCGGAGGGATCGAACTATGGCTACACCTTC.

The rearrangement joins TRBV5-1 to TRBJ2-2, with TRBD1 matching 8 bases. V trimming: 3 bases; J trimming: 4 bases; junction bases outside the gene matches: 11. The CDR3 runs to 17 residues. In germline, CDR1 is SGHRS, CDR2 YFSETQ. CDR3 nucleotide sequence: TGCGCCAGCAGCTGGGGGCCAGACAGGGGTGGCACCGGGGAGCTGTTTTTT. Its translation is CASSWGPDRGGTGELFF.

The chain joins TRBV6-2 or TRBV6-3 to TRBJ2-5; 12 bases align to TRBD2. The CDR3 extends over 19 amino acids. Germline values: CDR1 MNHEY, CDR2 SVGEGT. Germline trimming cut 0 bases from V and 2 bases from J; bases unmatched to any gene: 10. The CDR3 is CASSYSTASGGVSQETQYF. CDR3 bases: TGTGCCAGCAGTTACTCGACGGCTAGCGGGGGGGTATCACAAGAGACCCAGTACTTC.

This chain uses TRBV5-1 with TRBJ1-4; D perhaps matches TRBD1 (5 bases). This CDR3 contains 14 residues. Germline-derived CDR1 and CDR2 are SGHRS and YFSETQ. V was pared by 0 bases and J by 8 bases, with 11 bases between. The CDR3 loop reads CASSLVQGAEKLFF. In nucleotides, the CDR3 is TGCGCCAGCAGCTTGGTCCAGGGCGCCGAAAAACTGTTTTTT.

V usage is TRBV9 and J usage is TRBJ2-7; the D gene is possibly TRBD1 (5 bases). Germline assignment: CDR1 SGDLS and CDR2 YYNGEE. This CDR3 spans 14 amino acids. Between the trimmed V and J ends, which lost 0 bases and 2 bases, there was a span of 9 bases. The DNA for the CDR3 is TGTGCCAGCAGCGTAGGGCAGGGTACCTACGAGCAGTACGTC. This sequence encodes CASSVGQGTYEQYV.

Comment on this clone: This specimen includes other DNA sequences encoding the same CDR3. The CDR3 protein is CASRSGQVNTEAFF. Written as DNA, the CDR3 is TGTGCCAGCAGGTCGGGACAGGTTAACACTGAAGCTTTCTTT. This chain connects TRBV27 to TRBJ1-1; 8 bases match TRBD1. This CDR3 spans 14 amino acids. Germline V CDR1 and CDR2: MNHEY, SMNVEV (reference sequence). The J segment lost 2 bases and the V segment lost 6 bases, leaving 5 bases of the junction unmatched.

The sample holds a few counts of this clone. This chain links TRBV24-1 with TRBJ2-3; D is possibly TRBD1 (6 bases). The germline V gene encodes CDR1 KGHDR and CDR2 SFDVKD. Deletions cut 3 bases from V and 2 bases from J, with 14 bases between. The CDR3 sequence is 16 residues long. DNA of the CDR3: TGTGCCACCAGTGATCAAAGACAGGTAGCCACAGATACGCAGTATTTT. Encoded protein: CATSDQRQVATDTQYF.

The CDR3: CASSSYGYLNEQFF. CDR3 DNA: TGTGCCAGCAGCTCTTACGGGTACCTTAATGAGCAGTTCTTC. The chain has TRBV5-6 and TRBJ2-1; no clear D. The CDR3 covers 14 residues. Germline V gene data show CDR1 as SGHDT and CDR2 as YYEEEE. Trimming removed 3 bases at V and 7 bases at J, with 14 bases between.

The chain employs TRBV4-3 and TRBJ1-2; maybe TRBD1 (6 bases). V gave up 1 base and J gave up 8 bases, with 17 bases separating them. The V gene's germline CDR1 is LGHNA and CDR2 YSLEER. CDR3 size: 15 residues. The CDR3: CASSQAAQGRDGYTF. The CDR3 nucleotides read TGCGCCAGCAGCCAAGCAGCACAGGGAAGGGACGGCTACACCTTC.

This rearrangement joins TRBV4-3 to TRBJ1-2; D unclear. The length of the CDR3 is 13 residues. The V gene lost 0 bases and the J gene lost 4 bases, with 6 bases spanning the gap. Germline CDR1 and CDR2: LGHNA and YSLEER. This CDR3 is CASSQDSGYGYTF. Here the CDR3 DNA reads TGCGCCAGCAGCCAAGATTCCGGCTATGGCTACACCTTC.

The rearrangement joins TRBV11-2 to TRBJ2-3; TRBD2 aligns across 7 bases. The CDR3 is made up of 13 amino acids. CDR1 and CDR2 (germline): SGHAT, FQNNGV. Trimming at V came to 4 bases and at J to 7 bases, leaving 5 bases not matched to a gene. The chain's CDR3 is CASSWGGDYTQYF. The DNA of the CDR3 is TGTGCCAGCAGCTGGGGGGGGGATTATACGCAGTATTTT.

The CDR3 region has the DNA TGTGCCAGCAGCAACCTCCGGGAAACCGGGGAGCTGTTTTTT. It yields the protein CASSNLRETGELFF. This chain connects TRBV11-2 to TRBJ2-2; D may be TRBD2 (5 bases). Germline values: CDR1 SGHAT, CDR2 FQNNGV. This CDR3 is built from 14 residues. V lost 5 bases and J 5 bases, leaving 12 bases between the germline ends.

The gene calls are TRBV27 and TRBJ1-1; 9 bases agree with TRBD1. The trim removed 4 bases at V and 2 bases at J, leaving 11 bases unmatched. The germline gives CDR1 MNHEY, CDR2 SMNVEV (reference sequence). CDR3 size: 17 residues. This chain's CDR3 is CASSSTGGGGGNTEAFF. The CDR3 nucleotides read TGTGCCAGCAGTTCAACAGGGGGCGGTGGTGGTAACACTGAAGCTTTCTTT.

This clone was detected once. The DNA of the CDR3 is TGTGCCAGCAGTGAACGGGTGGGGCAGTTCTTC. The encoded protein is CASSERVGQFF. The chain uses TRBV2 and TRBJ2-1; D unresolved. Germline CDR1 reads SNHLY; CDR2 reads FYNNEI. This CDR3 comprises 11 residues. Trimming took off 2 bases at V and 12 bases at J, with 8 bases between the two ends.

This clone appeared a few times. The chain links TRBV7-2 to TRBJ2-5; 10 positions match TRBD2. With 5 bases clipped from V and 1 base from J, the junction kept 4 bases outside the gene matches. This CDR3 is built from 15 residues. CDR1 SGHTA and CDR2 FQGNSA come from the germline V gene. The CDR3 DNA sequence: TGTGCCAGCAGCCCCAGGACTAGCGGCCAAGAGACCCAGTACTTC. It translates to CASSPRTSGQETQYF.

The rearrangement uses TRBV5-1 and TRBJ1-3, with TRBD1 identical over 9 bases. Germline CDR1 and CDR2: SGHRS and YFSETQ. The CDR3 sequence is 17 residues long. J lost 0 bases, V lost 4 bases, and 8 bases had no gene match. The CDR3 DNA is TGCGCCAGCAGCCTACCCGGGACAGGGAACTCTGGAAACACCATATATTTT. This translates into CASSLPGTGNSGNTIYF.

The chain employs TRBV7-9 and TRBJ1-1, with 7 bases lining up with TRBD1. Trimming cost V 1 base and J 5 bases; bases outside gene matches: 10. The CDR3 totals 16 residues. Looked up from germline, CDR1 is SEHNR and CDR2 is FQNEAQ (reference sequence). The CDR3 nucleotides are TGTGCCAGCAGCTTAGGGTCAGGGGGGTTCGATACTGAAGCTTTCTTT. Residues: CASSLGSGGFDTEAFF. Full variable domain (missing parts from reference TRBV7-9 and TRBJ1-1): DTGVSQNPRHKITKRGQNVTFRCDPISEHNRLYWYRQTLGQGPEFLTYFQNEAQLEKSRLLSDRFSAERPKGSFSTLEIQRTEQGDSAMYLCASSLGSGGFDTEAFFGQGTRLTVV.

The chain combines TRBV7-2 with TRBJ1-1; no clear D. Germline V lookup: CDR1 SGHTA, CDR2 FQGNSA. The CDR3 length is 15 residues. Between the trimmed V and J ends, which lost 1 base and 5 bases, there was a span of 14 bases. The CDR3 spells CASSLGVVGRTEAFF. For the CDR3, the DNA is TGTGCCAGCAGCTTAGGGGTGGTAGGGAGGACTGAAGCTTTCTTT.